These 5 T cell receptor beta chains share one sample of origin, sequenced in a study of T cell changes during pregnancy in multiple sclerosis. Sequenced by immunoSEQ multiplex PCR; TCRdb stores in-frame clones only, minus some. The data contain over 90,000 clones, 85% to 95% of them seen just once; the ten biggest clones take up about 0.98%. The input for sequencing was peripheral blood, taken after pregnancy. These receptors all stem from a female donor with multiple sclerosis, enrolled in a pregnancy study.

This chain connects TRBV4-1 to TRBJ2-2; D unresolved. V was trimmed by 1 base and J by 1 base, leaving 4 bases between them. In germline, CDR1 is MGHRA, CDR2 YSYEKL. This CDR3 has 14 amino acids. CDR3 region: CASSQVENTGELFF. DNA of the CDR3: TGCGCCAGCAGCCAAGTAGAGAACACCGGGGAGCTGTTTTTT.

CDR3 in DNA: TGTGCCAGCTCGGCTAGCGGAATCGAGACCCAGTACTTC. It codes for CASSASGIETQYF. This chain connects TRBV18 to TRBJ2-5; TRBD2 matches 7 bases. Germline V gives CDR1 KGHSH, CDR2 LQKENI. With V trimmed by 6 bases and J by 5 bases, 6 bases remained unmatched. The CDR3 is made up of 13 amino acids.

The chain combines TRBV19 with TRBJ2-2; tentatively, D is TRBD1 (6 bases). The V end lost 0 bases, the J end lost 5 bases, and 7 bases lay between the germline ends. This CDR3 is 14 amino acids long. CDR1 and CDR2 (germline): LNHDA, SQIVND (reference sequence). As DNA, the CDR3 is TGTGCCAGTAGTATAGAAGGGGGAACCGGGGAGCTGTTTTTT. This gives the protein CASSIEGGTGELFF.

This chain uses TRBV11-2 with TRBJ2-7; 7 positions match TRBD2. The CDR3 spans 15 residues. Germline lookup yields CDR1 SGHAT and CDR2 FQNNGV. V shed 1 base, J shed 1 base, and the junction held 4 bases outside the gene matches. CDR3 region: CASSLGAGWSYEQYF. The CDR3 nucleotides are TGTGCCAGCAGCTTAGGAGCGGGATGGTCCTACGAGCAGTACTTC.

V is TRBV14 and J is TRBJ2-1; D may be TRBD2 (6 bases). The CDR3 is made up of 15 amino acids. Trimming left V 8 bases short and J 6 bases short, with 20 bases between. Germline V gene lookup returns CDR1 SGHDN and CDR2 FVKESK. CDR3 loop: CASCVGGPLSNEQFF. The CDR3 region has the DNA TGTGCCAGCTGCGTCGGAGGGCCGTTGAGCAATGAGCAGTTCTTC.